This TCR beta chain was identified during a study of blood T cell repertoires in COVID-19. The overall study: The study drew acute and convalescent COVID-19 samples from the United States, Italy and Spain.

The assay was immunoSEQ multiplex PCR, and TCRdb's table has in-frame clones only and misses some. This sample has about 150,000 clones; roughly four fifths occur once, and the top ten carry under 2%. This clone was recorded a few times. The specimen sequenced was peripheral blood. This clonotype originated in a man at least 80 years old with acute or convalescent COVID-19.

The CDR3 DNA reads as TGTGCCTGGACAAGACAGGTGATGCCCTACGAGCAGTACTTC. Encoded protein: CAWTRQVMPYEQYF. The gene calls are TRBV30 and TRBJ2-7; the D gene is possibly TRBD1 (6 bases). In germline, CDR1 is GTSNPN, CDR2 SVGIG (reference sequence). V was trimmed by 4 bases and J by 2 bases, leaving 15 bases between them. The CDR3 extends over 14 amino acids.